This T cell receptor beta chain was found in a study of identical twins. Study conclusions and caveats: When twins shared out-of-frame alpha sequences, those sequences had excess low generation probability.

From germline, CDR1 is MNHNS and CDR2 SASEGT. Trimming removed 6 bases from V and 2 bases from J; junction bases left unmatched: 5. The CDR3 covers 15 residues. TCRdb re-analysed the 5' RACE reads in MiXCR, keeping a single row per CDR3 protein. Altogether approximately 600,000 distinct CDR3 sequences are present, more than 9% being singletons, with the ten largest covering 2.5% to 3.5%. This clonotype was found a few times. Its antigen is not identified. These same records also appear under a second study, on yellow fever vaccine responses in identical twins.

The rearrangement joins TRBV6-1 to TRBJ2-2; TRBD1 agrees at 8 bases. Sequenced: PBMCs. This clonotype was sampled from a woman younger than 35 in good health. CDR3 protein: CASSFDRGNTGELFF. The CDR3, as DNA: TGTGCCAGCAGCTTCGACAGGGGAAACACCGGGGAGCTGTTTTTT.